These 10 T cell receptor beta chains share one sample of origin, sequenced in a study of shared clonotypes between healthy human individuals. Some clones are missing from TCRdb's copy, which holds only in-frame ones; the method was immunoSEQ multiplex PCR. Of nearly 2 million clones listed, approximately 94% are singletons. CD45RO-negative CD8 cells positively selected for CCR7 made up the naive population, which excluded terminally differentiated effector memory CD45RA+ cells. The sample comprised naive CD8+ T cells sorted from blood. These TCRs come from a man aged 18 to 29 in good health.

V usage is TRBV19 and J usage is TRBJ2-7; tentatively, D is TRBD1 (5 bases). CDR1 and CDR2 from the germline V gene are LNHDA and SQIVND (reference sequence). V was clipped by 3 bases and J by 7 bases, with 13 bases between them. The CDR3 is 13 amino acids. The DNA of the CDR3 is TGTGCCAGTAGTATTCGACAGCCGGAGGAGCAGTACTTC. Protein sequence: CASSIRQPEEQYF. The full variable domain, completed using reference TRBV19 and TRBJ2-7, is DGGITQSPKYLFRKEGQNVTLSCEQNLNHDAMYWYRQDPGQGLRLIYYSQIVNDFQKGDIAEGYSVSREKKESFPLTVTSAQKNPTAFYLCASSIRQPEEQYFGPGTRLTVT.

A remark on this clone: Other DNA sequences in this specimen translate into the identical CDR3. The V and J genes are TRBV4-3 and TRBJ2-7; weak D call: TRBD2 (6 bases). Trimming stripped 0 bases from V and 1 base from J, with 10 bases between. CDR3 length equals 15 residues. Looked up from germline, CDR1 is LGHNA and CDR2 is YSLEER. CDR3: CASSQEASASYEQYF. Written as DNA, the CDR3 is TGCGCCAGCAGCCAAGAGGCTAGCGCTTCCTACGAGCAGTACTTC.

The CDR3 loop reads CASSYTRDGVYF. CDR3 coding DNA: TGTGCCAGCAGTTACACCCGGGACGGGGTTTACTTC. This rearrangement joins TRBV6-6 to TRBJ2-5, with D perhaps matching TRBD1 or TRBD2 (5 bases each). The V end lost 2 bases, the J end lost 14 bases, and 15 bases lay between the germline ends. The germline V gene has CDR1 MNHNY and CDR2 SVGAGI (reference sequence). This CDR3 contains 12 residues.

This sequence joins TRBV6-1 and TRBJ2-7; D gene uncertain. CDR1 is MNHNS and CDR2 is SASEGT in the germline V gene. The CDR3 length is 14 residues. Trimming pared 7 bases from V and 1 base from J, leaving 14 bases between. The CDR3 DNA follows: TGTGCCAGCACCCTGAGCCCAGGATCCTACGAGCAGTACTTC. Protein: CASTLSPGSYEQYF.

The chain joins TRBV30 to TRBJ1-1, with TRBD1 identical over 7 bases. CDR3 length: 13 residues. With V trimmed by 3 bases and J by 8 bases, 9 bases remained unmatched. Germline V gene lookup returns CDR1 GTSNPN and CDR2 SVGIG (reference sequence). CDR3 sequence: CAWSDRASLEAFF. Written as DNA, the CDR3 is TGTGCCTGGAGCGACAGGGCCTCCCTGGAAGCTTTCTTT. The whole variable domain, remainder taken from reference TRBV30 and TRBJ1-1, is SQTIHQWPATLVQPVGSPLSLECTVEGTSNPNLYWYRQAAGRGLQLLFYSVGIGQISSEVPQNLSASRPQDRQFILSSKKLLLSDSGFYLCAWSDRASLEAFFGQGTRLTVV.

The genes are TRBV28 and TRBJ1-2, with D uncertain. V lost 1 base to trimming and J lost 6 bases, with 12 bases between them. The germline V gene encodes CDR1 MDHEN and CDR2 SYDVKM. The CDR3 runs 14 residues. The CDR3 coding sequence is TGTGCCAGCAGTTTATATCTGGGTCAAGATGGCTACACCTTC. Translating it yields CASSLYLGQDGYTF.

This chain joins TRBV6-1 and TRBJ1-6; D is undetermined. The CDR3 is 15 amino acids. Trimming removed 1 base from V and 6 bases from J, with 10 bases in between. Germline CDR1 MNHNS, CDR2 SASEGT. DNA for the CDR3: TGTGCCAGCAGTGAAGACCCCGGGCTTAATTCACCCCTCCACTTT. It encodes CASSEDPGLNSPLHF.

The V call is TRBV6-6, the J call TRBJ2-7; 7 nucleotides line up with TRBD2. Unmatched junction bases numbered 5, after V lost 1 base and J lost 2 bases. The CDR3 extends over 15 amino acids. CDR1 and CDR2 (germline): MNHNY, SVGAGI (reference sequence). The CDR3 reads CASSYWASGTYEQYF. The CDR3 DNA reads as TGTGCCAGCAGTTACTGGGCTAGCGGTACCTACGAGCAGTACTTC.

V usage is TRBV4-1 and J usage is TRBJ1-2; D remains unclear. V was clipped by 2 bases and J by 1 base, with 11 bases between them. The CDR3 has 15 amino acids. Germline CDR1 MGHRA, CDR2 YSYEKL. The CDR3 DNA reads TGCGCCAGCAGCCAACCCGGGGAACTTAACTATGGCTACACCTTC. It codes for CASSQPGELNYGYTF.

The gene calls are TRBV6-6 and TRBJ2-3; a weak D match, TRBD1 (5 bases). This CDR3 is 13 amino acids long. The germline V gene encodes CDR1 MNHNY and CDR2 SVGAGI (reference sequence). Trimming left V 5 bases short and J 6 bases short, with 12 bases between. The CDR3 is CASSKTVSDTQYF. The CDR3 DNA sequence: TGTGCCAGCAGTAAGACAGTTTCGGATACGCAGTATTTT.